These 27 T cell receptor beta chains came from one sample sequenced in a study of blood T cell repertoires in COVID-19. Only in-frame clones appear in the TCRdb table, and some are missing; sequencing was by immunoSEQ multiplex PCR. The sample lists more than 75,000 clones, roughly 91% occurring once. Sequencing used peripheral blood. All receptors derive from a woman older than 75 with active COVID-19.

The genes are TRBV7-9 and TRBJ1-6; D is perhaps TRBD1 (6 bases). This CDR3 has 15 residues. Trimming took off 5 bases at V and 9 bases at J, with 17 bases between the two ends. CDR1 and CDR2 (germline): SEHNR, FQNEAQ (reference sequence). The CDR3 nucleotides are TGTGCCAGCAGCCTCTCGGGGGAGGGGGGTTCACCCCTCCACTTT. Translation: CASSLSGEGGSPLHF.

In its sample, this clone was seen a few times. J is TRBJ1-5 and V is TRBV19, with unresolved D. Germline lookup yields CDR1 LNHDA and CDR2 SQIVND (reference sequence). The CDR3 loop spans 13 amino acids. V was clipped by 6 bases and J by 6 bases, with 12 bases between them. CDR3 sequence: CASSPGERQPQHF. DNA for the CDR3: TGTGCCAGTAGCCCCGGGGAACGTCAGCCCCAGCATTTT.

The chain recombines TRBV11-3 with TRBJ2-5, with 8 bases lining up with TRBD1. CDR3 length equals 15 residues. The V segment lost 4 bases and the J segment 0 bases; nucleotides outside the gene matches: 4. The germline CDR1 and CDR2 sequences are SGHNT and YENEEA. CDR3 DNA sequence: TGTGCCAGCAGCTCTAGACAGGGGCACCAAGAGACCCAGTACTTC. Translated: CASSSRQGHQETQYF.

The V call is TRBV7-9, the J call TRBJ2-7, with D perhaps matching TRBD1 (6 bases). The germline V and J ends were trimmed by 5 bases and 3 bases, with 20 bases remaining between them. CDR3 length equals 16 residues. In germline, CDR1 is SEHNR, CDR2 FQNEAQ (reference sequence). This CDR3 reads CASSHSDGQSHYEQYF. CDR3 nucleotides: TGTGCCAGCAGCCACTCCGACGGACAGAGTCACTACGAGCAGTACTTC. Full variable domain (remainder filled in from reference TRBV7-9 and TRBJ2-7): DTGVSQNPRHKITKRGQNVTFRCDPISEHNRLYWYRQTLGQGPEFLTYFQNEAQLEKSRLLSDRFSAERPKGSFSTLEIQRTEQGDSAMYLCASSHSDGQSHYEQYFGPGTRLTVT.

The V call is TRBV10-2, the J call TRBJ1-2; TRBD1 agrees at 8 bases. The CDR3 consists of 15 residues. Germline CDR1 and CDR2: WSHSY and SAAADI. J was trimmed by 3 bases and V by 8 bases; bases with no gene match: 11. The CDR3 DNA reads as TGCGCCAGCCTGGATCCAGGGGGCGGTGACTATGGCTACACCTTC. Residues: CASLDPGGGDYGYTF.

This clone was recorded once. The chain is built from TRBV9 and TRBJ2-7; 8 bases map to TRBD2. After removal of 4 bases from V and 7 bases from J, the junction contained 7 bases not matched to a gene. The length of the CDR3 is 13 residues. Germline CDR1 SGDLS, CDR2 YYNGEE. Here the CDR3 DNA reads TGTGCCAGCAGCCCCACGGGGGGGAATGAGCAGTACTTC. It specifies CASSPTGGNEQYF.

This chain connects TRBV23-1 to TRBJ2-3; the match to TRBD2 covers 13 bases. TRBV23-1 is marked as an open reading frame, function uncertain. This CDR3 contains 16 residues. The V segment lost 4 bases and the J segment 5 bases; nucleotides outside the gene matches: 6. The DNA of the CDR3 is TGCGCCAGCAGTCTCGGACTAGCGGGAGCCAGAGATACGCAGTATTTT. Amino acids: CASSLGLAGARDTQYF.

The chain is built from TRBV7-2 and TRBJ2-7; 8 nucleotides align to TRBD1. V dropped 5 bases and J dropped 3; count of bases not matched to a gene: 6. The CDR3 is made up of 14 amino acids. Germline CDR1 and CDR2: SGHTA and FQGNSA. This CDR3 reads CASSPGTGFYEQYF. Written as DNA, the CDR3 is TGTGCCAGCAGCCCCGGGACAGGTTTCTACGAGCAGTACTTC.

The chain uses TRBV7-8 and TRBJ2-3; 11 bases agree with TRBD2. Unmatched junction bases numbered 2, after V lost 1 base and J lost 2 bases. The CDR3 totals 16 residues. CDR1 SGHVS and CDR2 FQNEAQ come from the germline V gene. The CDR3 sequence is CASSLELAGVTDTQYF. In nucleotides, the CDR3 is TGTGCCAGCAGCTTAGAACTAGCGGGAGTCACAGATACGCAGTATTTT.

This chain links TRBV16 with TRBJ2-2; 7 positions agree with TRBD2. Losses at the gene ends were 4 bases for V and 1 base for J; bases not matched to a gene: 6. The V gene's germline CDR1 is KGHSY and CDR2 FQNENV. The CDR3 is 16 residues long. The CDR3 DNA reads as TGTGCCAGCAGCCCCTTGGCGGGGGTGAACACCGGGGAGCTGTTTTTT. It codes for CASSPLAGVNTGELFF.

The chain employs TRBV5-4 and TRBJ2-7; 12 nucleotides match TRBD2. This CDR3 region has 17 residues. The germline V gene has CDR1 SGHNT and CDR2 YYREEE (reference sequence). The trim removed 3 bases at V and 6 bases at J, leaving 13 bases unmatched. The CDR3 nucleotides are TGTGCCAGCAGCTGGGGATCCGGGACTAGCGGGCTTGGCGAGCAGTACTTC. Translating it yields CASSWGSGTSGLGEQYF.

The chain carries TRBV19 and TRBJ2-7; 7 nucleotides agree with TRBD2. V was clipped by 2 bases and J by 6 bases; unmatched bases: 1. Germline V gene lookup returns CDR1 LNHDA and CDR2 SQIVND (reference sequence). This CDR3 contains 12 residues. The CDR3 sequence: CASSIQRGEQYF. The DNA for the CDR3 is TGTGCCAGTAGTATACAGCGGGGCGAGCAGTACTTC.

The chain uses TRBV7-9 and TRBJ2-5, with TRBD2 matching over 15 bases. The CDR3 is 17 residues long. V gave up 4 bases and J gave up 0 bases; unmatched junction bases: 3. Germline V gene lookup returns CDR1 SEHNR and CDR2 FQNEAQ (reference sequence). The DNA of the CDR3 is TGTGCCAGCAGCTCTGGACTAGCGGGAGGGGACCAAGAGACCCAGTACTTC. Its translation is CASSSGLAGGDQETQYF.

Comments on this clone: An end of the junction differs from the germline gene, which may be a read error. This chain connects TRBV7-7 to TRBJ2-1, with D tentatively TRBD1 (5 bases). Germline loops: CDR1 SSHAT, CDR2 FNYEAQ (reference sequence). There are 14 residues in the CDR3. CDR3 loop: CASSQERGIGEQFF. For the CDR3, the DNA is TGTGCTAGCAGCCAAGAAAGGGGAATCGGTGAGCAGTTCTTC.

J is TRBJ2-2 and V is TRBV30, with TRBD1 as a possible D gene (5 bases). This CDR3 is built from 13 residues. The V end was cut by 4 bases, the J end by 7 bases, with 13 bases between. The V gene's germline CDR1 is GTSNPN and CDR2 SVGIG (reference sequence). The CDR3 loop is CAWNPRVDGELFF. CDR3 nucleotides: TGTGCCTGGAATCCCAGGGTCGACGGGGAGCTGTTTTTT.

V gene TRBV19 combines with J gene TRBJ2-2; 8 nucleotides line up with TRBD1. This CDR3 is 13 amino acids long. The ends lost 9 bases at V and 4 bases at J; junction bases unmatched: 4. In germline, CDR1 is LNHDA, CDR2 SQIVND (reference sequence). The CDR3 DNA is TGTGCCAGCAGGGGGCAAGTCACCGGGGAGCTGTTTTTT. It translates to CASRGQVTGELFF.

V and J are TRBV6-2 or TRBV6-3 and TRBJ2-1; 8 positions match TRBD2. Germline lookup yields CDR1 MNHEY and CDR2 SVGEGT. This CDR3 is built from 17 residues. With 5 bases clipped from V and 1 base from J, the junction kept 10 bases outside the gene matches. The chain's CDR3 is CASSPLREGRSYNEQFF. CDR3 nucleotide sequence: TGTGCCAGCAGTCCGCTCCGGGAGGGCCGGTCCTACAATGAGCAGTTCTTC.

This rearrangement joins TRBV6-2 or TRBV6-3 to TRBJ2-5; no definite D call. The CDR3 contains 14 residues. V was shortened by 6 bases and J by 4 bases, with 15 bases between the two germline ends. Germline loops: CDR1 MNHEY, CDR2 SVGEGT. For the CDR3, the DNA is TGTGCCAGCAGCGTAATGGAGTTTAGAGAGACCCAGTACTTC. Translated: CASSVMEFRETQYF.

V and J are TRBV11-2 and TRBJ2-3; 12 nucleotides agree with TRBD2. Germline trimming cut 4 bases from V and 5 bases from J; bases unmatched to any gene: 7. The germline V gene encodes CDR1 SGHAT and CDR2 FQNNGV. The CDR3 is 16 residues long. The CDR3 here is CASSSGLAGGLDTQYF. Written as DNA, the CDR3 is TGTGCCAGCAGCTCGGGACTAGCGGGCGGGCTAGATACGCAGTATTTT.

V usage is TRBV3-1 (or the pseudogene TRBV3-2) and J usage is TRBJ2-2; D perhaps matches TRBD1 (7 bases). The CDR3 runs to 11 residues. Germline CDR1 is LGHDT and CDR2 is YNNKEL (reference sequence). V was shortened by 5 bases and J by 13 bases, with 11 bases between the two germline ends. CDR3 in amino acids: CASSGGGRLFF. In nucleotides, the CDR3 is TGTGCCAGCAGCGGAGGGGGCAGGCTGTTTTTT.

The V call is TRBV4-3, the J call TRBJ2-6; weak D call: TRBD1 (6 bases). This CDR3 is built from 15 residues. Germline assignment: CDR1 LGHNA and CDR2 YSLEER. V was trimmed by 8 bases and J by 0 bases, leaving 11 bases between them. CDR3 DNA sequence: TGCGCCAGCCGCAGACAGGCCTCTGGGGCCAACGTCCTGACTTTC. Its protein product is CASRRQASGANVLTF.

The chain employs TRBV6-5 and TRBJ1-2; TRBD1 matches at 8 bases. This CDR3 has 13 residues. V trimming: 6 bases; J trimming: 4 bases; junction bases outside the gene matches: 4. CDR1 and CDR2 from the germline V gene are MNHEY and SVGAGI. This CDR3 reads CASSRTGIYGYTF. In DNA form, the CDR3 reads TGTGCCAGCAGCCGGACAGGGATCTATGGCTACACCTTC.

The chain links TRBV7-2 to TRBJ2-1, with TRBD2 matching 7 bases. CDR1 is SGHTA, CDR2 FQGNSA, per germline. The V and J ends lost 4 bases and 7 bases, in that order; junction bases with no gene match: 10. This CDR3 region has 15 residues. The CDR3, as DNA: TGTGCCAGCAGCTCCGGGAGGCGTAAAGGGAATGAGCAGTTCTTC. Encoded protein: CASSSGRRKGNEQFF. The full variable domain, rest sourced from reference TRBV7-2 and TRBJ2-1, is GAGVSQSPSNKVTEKGKDVELRCDPISGHTALYWYRQSLGQGLEFLIYFQGNSAPDKSGLPSDRFSAERTGGSVSTLTIQRTQQEDSAVYLCASSSGRRKGNEQFFGPGTRLTVL.

This chain links TRBV18 with TRBJ1-6; maybe TRBD1 (6 bases). Trimming shortened V by 6 bases and J by 10 bases, and 16 bases separated the two germline ends. Germline-derived CDR1 and CDR2 are KGHSH and LQKENI. The CDR3 consists of 14 residues. CDR3 bases: TGTGCCAGCTCGCCCGGGGGGCAGATATCACCCCTCCACTTT. Translating it yields CASSPGGQISPLHF.

This chain connects TRBV7-3 to TRBJ2-1; D may be TRBD1 (6 bases). There are 13 residues in the CDR3. Germline values: CDR1 SGHTA, CDR2 FQGTGA. V shed 5 bases and J shed 9 bases, with 14 bases lying between them. CDR3 region: CASSPITGTEQFF. The CDR3 nucleotides read TGTGCCAGCAGCCCGATCACAGGGACTGAGCAGTTCTTC.

The CDR3 DNA follows: TGTGCCAGCAGCAAAACTGGGACAGGTTCTAATGAAAAACTGTTTTTT. Its protein is CASSKTGTGSNEKLFF. This sequence joins TRBV11-2 and TRBJ1-4; 8 positions agree with TRBD1. V lost 5 bases, J lost 3 bases, and 8 bases stayed unmatched. The CDR3 totals 16 residues. The germline CDR1 and CDR2 sequences are SGHAT and FQNNGV.

The chain employs TRBV13 and TRBJ2-3, with 7 bases lining up with TRBD1. Germline lookup yields CDR1 PRHDT and CDR2 FYEKMQ (reference sequence). The CDR3 covers 16 residues. V dropped 5 bases and J dropped 6; count of bases not matched to a gene: 14. The CDR3 reads CASSPGGHQLLDTQYF. The DNA for the CDR3 is TGTGCCAGCAGCCCAGGGGGACACCAACTATTGGATACGCAGTATTTT.